This TCR beta chain was sequenced for a study of blood T cell repertoires in COVID-19 (dated by TCRdb to 2018 to 2020). With regard to the full study: Samples covering the acute and convalescent phases of COVID-19 were provided by collaborators in the United States, Italy and Spain. The prospective study material was composed of cDNA or gDNA derived from T cells, B-cell-depleted T cells, or PBMCs. Deeply sampled blood TCRbeta repertoires from subjects exposed to, actively infected with, or recovered from COVID-19 were included in the dataset. The repertoires were released in a freely available public database intended as a resource for research on the immune response to SARS-CoV-2. The samples were drawn from two sources: the first 160 participants of the ongoing ImmuneRACE study, and 1,200 or so subjects contributed by 6 global collaborators. Sample metadata almost always included a de-identified subject ID, COVID-19 status, age in years and sex. Where HLA class I and class II types were available, the types were taken from metadata supplied by the sample provider, not from assay-based typing.

In the prospective study, participants were 18 to 89 years old, resided in about 25 geographic areas of the United States, and were enrolled through a virtual design. In the prospective study, participants were assigned to cohorts based on the clinical history participants reported in a screening survey and a study questionnaire. For ImmuneRACE Cohort 3, a participant was defined as recovered based on two consecutive negative NP/OP PCR tests, clearance by a healthcare professional, or resolution of symptoms. Mobile phlebotomists in the prospective study collected whole blood, serum and a nasopharyngeal or oropharyngeal swab from every participant. Participants in the prospective study had the option to provide additional blood draws and questionnaires over an approximately two-month period. Prospective study blood samples were shipped either frozen or at room temperature before DNA extraction.

What the study reported, not specific to this receptor: How much clinical and demographic metadata was included differed by source and by participant, and the metadata was provided uncurated.

From a lookup of the germline V gene (reference sequence), CDR1 and CDR2 are LNHDA and SQIVND. Including cysteine and phenylalanine, the CDR3 has 15 amino acids. Only CDR3 DNA remains: 45 bases, in frame from the first base. The junction carries 14 bases between V and J, which are trimmed by 1 base and 5 bases respectively. TCRbeta CDR3 regions were amplified from genomic DNA using the immunoSEQ Assay, a bias-controlled multiplex PCR. Regarding the original processing steps: Within the assay, amplification of reference gene primers was used to estimate how many nucleated cells each sample contained. To quantify the absolute abundance of each unique TCRbeta CDR3 rearrangement, sequence reads were collapsed and filtered. Productive Simpson clonality was computed per sample as the square root of Simpson's diversity index over productive rearrangements. TCRdb limited this immuneACCESS table to in-frame rearrangements with V and J called. A share of clones is missing; checked studies link under half to unresolved V genes, and the rest is unexplained. V and J calls and clone size are given by that table; D and trimming were obtained from the DNA. Present in this sample are over 250,000 clones, around 87% of which were seen just once. 5.3% of the sample lies in the top ten.

On this clone itself: Its antigen remains undetermined. No per-base quality is available; no much larger clone lies one base away.

The sequence derives from a woman in her twenties or thirties who had recovered from COVID-19. Sequenced input: PBMCs or T cells enriched from blood (not recorded which). This chain joins TRBV19 to TRBJ1-2; a tentative D call is TRBD1 (5 bases match). The nucleotide sequence reads TGTGCCAGTAGTATAGTCCGGGGGGTCGATTATGGCTACACCTTC. Translated, it gives CASSIVRGVDYGYTF. Here the CDR3 is joined to the reference TRBV19 and TRBJ1-2 genes, and the full variable domain is: DGGITQSPKYLFRKEGQNVTLSCEQNLNHDAMYWYRQDPGQGLRLIYYSQIVNDFQKGDIAEGYSVSREKKESFPLTVTSAQKNPTAFYLCASSIVRGVDYGYTFGSGTRLTVV.